This T cell receptor beta chain was found in a study of blood T cell repertoires in COVID-19. Study summary: Samples representing acute and convalescent COVID-19 were sourced from the United States, Italy and Spain. T cells, B-cell-depleted T cells, or PBMCs provided the cDNA or gDNA that served as material.

Original analysis: Reference gene primer amplification in the assay estimated nucleated cell counts. Profiled with immunoSEQ multiplex PCR; TCRdb holds only in-frame clones, not every one. V and J calls plus clone size are reproduced from that table; the DNA served to infer D and trimming. Here the sample spans approximately 150,000 clones, around 90% being singletons. This CDR3 comprises 13 residues. CDR1 SGDLS and CDR2 YYNGEE come from the germline V gene. V lost 4 bases, J lost 4 bases, and 11 bases lay in between. Sequences were obtained from peripheral blood. The chain couples TRBV9 to TRBJ1-2, with unresolved D. The clonotype was recovered from a woman in her sixties with acute or convalescent COVID-19. This CDR3 is CASSPTAFYGYTF. CDR3 nucleotide sequence: TGTGCCAGCAGCCCCACTGCGTTCTATGGCTACACCTTC.